This T cell receptor (beta chain) comes out of a study of blood T cell repertoires in COVID-19. Study details: Specimens from acute and convalescent COVID-19 originated in the United States, Italy and Spain.

V lost 4 bases and J 3 bases, leaving 10 bases between the germline ends. In germline, CDR1 is MDHEN, CDR2 SYDVKM. CDR3 length equals 14 residues. In the authors' workflow: Reference gene primer amplification gave estimated nucleated cell counts. The assay was immunoSEQ multiplex PCR, and TCRdb's table has in-frame clones only and misses some. D and trimming come from the DNA, and the V and J calls and clone size come from that table. The sample yields 100,000 to 140,000 clones, around 89% seen once. The chain joins TRBV28 to TRBJ1-5, with D possibly being TRBD1 (6 bases). The source of this sequence is a man between 45 and 60 years old with active or convalescent COVID-19. Sequenced input: peripheral blood. The CDR3 is CASSSGQINQPQHF. For the CDR3, the DNA is TGTGCCAGCAGTTCTGGACAGATCAATCAGCCCCAGCATTTT.